Detailed here is one T cell receptor beta chain. No antigen is known for it. The sample is drawn from a study of monozygotic twins with cystic fibrosis. Study-wide background: Library input was 3 to 3.5 micrograms of fragmented DNA, with approximately 16 PCR cycles.

V was clipped by 0 bases and J by 10 bases; unmatched bases: 11. The CDR3 is made up of 16 amino acids. Germline-derived CDR1 and CDR2 are MGHRA and YSYEKL. Generated by immunoSEQ multiplex PCR, the TCRdb table keeps only in-frame clones and is missing some. In the table there are 22,000 or so clones, just under 90% of which are singletons. Whole-study findings and limits: Median Simpson clonality of 0.0095 suggested naive T cells predominated. J usage was most co-twin-similar in 8 of 16 pairs, V in 13. Unrelated CF individuals shared fewer identical clonotypes than monozygotic CF twins.

This clonotype was obtained from a woman aged 30 to 39 with cystic fibrosis. Sequencing used blood. The J gene is TRBJ2-1, the V gene TRBV4-1; TRBD1 matches 8 bases. CDR3 DNA sequence: TGCGCCAGCAGCCAAGAAGGAGGACAGGGCGTGGACGAGCAGTTCTTC. Translated: CASSQEGGQGVDEQFF.